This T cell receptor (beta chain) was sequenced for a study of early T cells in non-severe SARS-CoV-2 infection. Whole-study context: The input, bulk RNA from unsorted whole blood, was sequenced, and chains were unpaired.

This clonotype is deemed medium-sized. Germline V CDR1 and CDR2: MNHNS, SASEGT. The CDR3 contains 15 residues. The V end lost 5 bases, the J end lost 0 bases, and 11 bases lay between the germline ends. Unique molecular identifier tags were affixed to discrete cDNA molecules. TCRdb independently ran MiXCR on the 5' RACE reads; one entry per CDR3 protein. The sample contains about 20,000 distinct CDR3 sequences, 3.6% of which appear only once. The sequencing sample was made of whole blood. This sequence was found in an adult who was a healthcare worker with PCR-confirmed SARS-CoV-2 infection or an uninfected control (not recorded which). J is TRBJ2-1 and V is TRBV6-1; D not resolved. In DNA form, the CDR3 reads TGTGCCAGCAGTATGTCAGGTGCCTCCTACAATGAGCAGTTCTTC. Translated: CASSMSGASYNEQFF.